This entry features one TCR beta chain sequence. Antigen: not known. Using RNA template, CDR3s of TCR alpha and beta were amplified with iRepertoire arm-PCR. Tissue mRNA or PBMC total RNA, 100-400 ng, went into one-step reverse transcription and amplification. TCRdb recomputed calls from the multiplex PCR reads with MiXCR, one row per CDR3 protein. The data hold around 100,000 distinct CDR3 sequences, with about 30% observed a single time. This specimen belongs to a study of glioma-infiltrating T cells. General study findings and limits: Non-neoplastic patients had below-expected tissue-blood divergence, while all gliomas exceeded expectation.

Germline assignment: CDR1 SGHTA and CDR2 FQGNSA. Trimming removed 8 bases from V and 2 bases from J, with 21 bases in between. This CDR3 is built from 16 residues. This clonotype originated in a human donor with low-grade glioma or glioblastoma, undergoing nonglioma brain surgery, or in good health (not recorded which). Sequenced input: glioma tissue, nonneoplastic brain tissue, or PBMCs (not recorded which). The chain is built from TRBV7-2 and TRBJ1-2; D possibly corresponds to TRBD1 (6 bases). CDR3 amino acids: CASSLSQGTGNYGYTF. The CDR3, as DNA: TGTGCCAGCTCACTTAGCCAGGGAACAGGGAACTATGGCTACACCTTC.